This T cell receptor (beta chain) was captured in a study of regulatory T cells in long-lasting Graves disease. iRepertoire HTBI primers and Arm-PCR of CDR3 regions built TCR beta libraries. TCRdb reanalysed the multiplex PCR reads using MiXCR and keeps one entry per CDR3 protein. Of 350,000 to 400,000 distinct CDR3 sequences listed, 15% to 18% are singletons. Time point noted: newly diagnosed GD, antithyroid drugs for less than 3 months. The TCR library was made from RNA extracted from PBMCs. Peripheral blood, about 10 milliliters of it, was drawn into EDTA tubes. This clonotype came up many times. CDR3 length: 13 amino acids. The germline V gene has CDR1 SGHTA and CDR2 FQGNSA. Trimming took 5 bases from V and 5 from J, leaving 12 bases between them.

V usage is TRBV7-2 and J usage is TRBJ1-1; D unclear. This TCR derives from a female donor with Graves disease. The specimen was peripheral blood mononuclear cells (PBMCs), collected at new diagnosis, from a patient treated with antithyroid drugs. CDR3 in amino acids: CASSPPGRTEAFF. The DNA of the CDR3 is TGTGCCAGCAGCCCACCCGGCAGAACTGAAGCTTTCTTT.